This T cell receptor beta chain is from a study of T cell responses to AZD1222 COVID-19 vaccine. General study points: Spike-specific TCRs gained breadth and depth after people received two AZD1222 doses. Only five to seven AZD1222 recipients were seropositive at baseline. White British donors predominated, females outnumbered males, and clonal diversity was possibly underestimated. With dominance at 160-218 and 743-854, vaccine-associated CD4 TCRs spanned spike.

A word on this clone: Its matching antigen is unknown. Other DNA variants within this sample encode the same CDR3.

The method was immunoSEQ multiplex PCR; TCRdb's version includes in-frame clones alone and lacks a portion of them. The sample gives about 160,000 clones, around 90% of which show up once; 1.5% to 2% is in the top ten. Specimen: peripheral blood, collected on day 0 of AZD1222 vaccination. The TCR sequence derives from an adult in good health.

The CDR3 reads CASSYRGSYEQYF. The CDR3 DNA reads TGTGCCAGCAGTTACAGGGGCTCCTACGAGCAGTACTTC. The rearrangement uses TRBV6-2 or TRBV6-3 and TRBJ2-7; possibly TRBD1 for D (5 bases). In germline, CDR1 is MNHEY, CDR2 SVGEGT. Trimming removed 2 bases at V and 0 bases at J, with 5 bases between. The CDR3 length is 13 residues.